The next 4 T cell receptor beta chains were all read from a single sample in a study of T cell responses to AZD1222 COVID-19 vaccine. Clones were sequenced by immunoSEQ multiplex PCR, and TCRdb holds only the in-frame ones, with some missing. The repertoire includes around 130,000 clones, 86% of them detected once, and roughly 12% sits in the top ten. Sequencing was performed on peripheral blood, taken on day 0 of AZD1222 vaccination. All receptors come from an adult in good health.

This chain joins TRBV21-1 and TRBJ1-1. TRBV21-1 is classified as a pseudogene. CDR3 length equals 15 residues. The CDR3: CASSKCVGGRTEAFF. CDR3 DNA sequence: TGTGCCAGCAGCAAATGCGTTGGGGGAAGAACTGAAGCTTTCTTT.

The J gene is TRBJ2-4, the V gene TRBV3-1 (or the pseudogene TRBV3-2), with no clear D. Germline CDR1 is LGHDT and CDR2 is YNNKEL (reference sequence). The V gene lost 1 base and the J gene lost 1 base, with 14 bases spanning the gap. CDR3 length equals 17 residues. The CDR3 reads CASSQGGGFSAKNIQYF. The CDR3 DNA follows: TGTGCCAGCAGCCAAGGGGGTGGGTTTTCGGCCAAAAACATTCAGTACTTC.

The chain joins TRBV19 to TRBJ1-5; 8 positions agree with TRBD1. Trimming cost V 9 bases and J 1 base; bases outside gene matches: 14. This CDR3 is built from 17 residues. Germline V gene data show CDR1 as LNHDA and CDR2 as SQIVND (reference sequence). The CDR3 reads CASLQGWTGKSNQPQHF. CDR3 DNA: TGTGCCAGCTTACAAGGGTGGACAGGGAAAAGCAATCAGCCCCAGCATTTT. Full variable domain (missing parts from reference TRBV19 and TRBJ1-5): DGGITQSPKYLFRKEGQNVTLSCEQNLNHDAMYWYRQDPGQGLRLIYYSQIVNDFQKGDIAEGYSVSREKKESFPLTVTSAQKNPTAFYLCASLQGWTGKSNQPQHFGDGTRLSIL.

This rearrangement joins TRBV28 to TRBJ2-3; the match to TRBD2 covers 8 bases. The CDR3 has 18 amino acids. J lost 1 base, V lost 2 bases, and 11 bases had no gene match. Germline assignment: CDR1 MDHEN and CDR2 SYDVKM. As DNA, the CDR3 is TGTGCCAGCAGTTTAAAGCGGGAGCTTCTGCGGGGCACAGATACGCAGTATTTT. Amino acid sequence: CASSLKRELLRGTDTQYF.